This T cell receptor (beta chain) stems from a study of cytomegalovirus exposure and HLA in healthy donors. Sequenced by immunoSEQ multiplex PCR; TCRdb stores in-frame clones only, minus some. The data contain 150,000 or so clones, 80% to 90% of them singletons. Concerning this clone itself: Its antigen is unidentified.

Findings and limits, study-wide: Reports described diagnosis of cytomegalovirus status by the classifier as highly specific and sensitive. Researchers catalogued about 150 TCR beta chains as cytomegalovirus-associated. For most TCR sequences rarity was the rule, although some public TCRs occurred in many donors.

V was trimmed by 9 bases and J by 1 base, leaving 10 bases between them. From germline, CDR1 is MGHRA and CDR2 YSYEKL. CDR3 length equals 12 residues. This TCR was sampled from a woman in her 30s in good health and CMV-seropositive. Material for sequencing was PBMCs. V usage is TRBV4-1 and J usage is TRBJ2-7; possible D gene TRBD1, 6 bases. CDR3 nucleotide sequence: TGCGCCAGTCGAGGACAGTCCTACGAGCAGTACTTC. Translating gives CASRGQSYEQYF.